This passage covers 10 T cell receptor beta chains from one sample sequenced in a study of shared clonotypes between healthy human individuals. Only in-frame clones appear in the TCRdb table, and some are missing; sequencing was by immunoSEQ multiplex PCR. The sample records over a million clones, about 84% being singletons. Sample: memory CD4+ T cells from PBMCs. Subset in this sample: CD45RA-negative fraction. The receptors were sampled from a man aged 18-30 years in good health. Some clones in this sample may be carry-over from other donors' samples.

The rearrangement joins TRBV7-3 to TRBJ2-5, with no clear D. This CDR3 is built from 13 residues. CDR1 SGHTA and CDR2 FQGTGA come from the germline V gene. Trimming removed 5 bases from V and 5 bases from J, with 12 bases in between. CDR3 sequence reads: CASSPTTRETQYF. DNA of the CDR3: TGTGCCAGCAGCCCCACTACCCGGGAGACCCAGTACTTC.

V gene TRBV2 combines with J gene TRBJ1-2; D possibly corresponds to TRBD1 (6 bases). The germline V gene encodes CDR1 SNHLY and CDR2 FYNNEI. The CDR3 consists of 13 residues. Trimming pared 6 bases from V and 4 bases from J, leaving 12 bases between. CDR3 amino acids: CASRTGRAYGYTF. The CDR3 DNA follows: TGTGCCAGCAGGACAGGACGGGCCTATGGCTACACCTTC.

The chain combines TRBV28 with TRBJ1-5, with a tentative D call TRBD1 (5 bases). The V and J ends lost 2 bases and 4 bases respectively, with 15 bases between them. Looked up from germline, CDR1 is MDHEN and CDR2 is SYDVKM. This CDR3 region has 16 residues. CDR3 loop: CASSLRGRRGNQPQHF. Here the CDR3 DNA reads TGTGCCAGCAGTTTACGGGGCAGGAGGGGTAATCAGCCCCAGCATTTT. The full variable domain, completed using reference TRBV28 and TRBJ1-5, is DVKVTQSSRYLVKRTGEKVFLECVQDMDHENMFWYRQDPGLGLRLIYFSYDVKMKEKGDIPEGYSVSREKKERFSLILESASTNQTSMYLCASSLRGRRGNQPQHFGDGTRLSIL.

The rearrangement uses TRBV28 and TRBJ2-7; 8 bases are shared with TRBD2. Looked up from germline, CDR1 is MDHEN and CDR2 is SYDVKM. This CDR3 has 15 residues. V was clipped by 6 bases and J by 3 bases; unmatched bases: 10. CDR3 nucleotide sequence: TGTGCCAGCAGCTTAGTTACTAGCGGATTCTACGAGCAGTACTTC. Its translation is CASSLVTSGFYEQYF.

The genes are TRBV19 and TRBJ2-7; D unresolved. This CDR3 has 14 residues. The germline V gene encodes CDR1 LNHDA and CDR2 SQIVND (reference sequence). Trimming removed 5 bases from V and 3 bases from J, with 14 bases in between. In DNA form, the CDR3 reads TGTGCCAGTAGTCGTCAGCTGCTCGACTACGAGCAGTACTTC. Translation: CASSRQLLDYEQYF.

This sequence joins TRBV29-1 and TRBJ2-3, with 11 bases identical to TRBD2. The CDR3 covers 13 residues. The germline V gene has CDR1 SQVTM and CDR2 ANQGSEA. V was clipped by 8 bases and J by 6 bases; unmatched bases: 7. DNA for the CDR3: TGCAGCACCCGGACTAGCGGGCGCGATACGCAGTATTTT. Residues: CSTRTSGRDTQYF.

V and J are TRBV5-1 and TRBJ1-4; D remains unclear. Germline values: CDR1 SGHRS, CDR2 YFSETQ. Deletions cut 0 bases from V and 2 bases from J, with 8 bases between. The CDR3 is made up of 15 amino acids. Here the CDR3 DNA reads TGCGCCAGCAGCTTGGACGTAGCGACTAATGAAAAACTGTTTTTT. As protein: CASSLDVATNEKLFF. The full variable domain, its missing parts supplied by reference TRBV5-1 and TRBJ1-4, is KAGVTQTPRYLIKTRGQQVTLSCSPISGHRSVSWYQQTPGQGLQFLFEYFSETQRNKGNFPGRFSGRQFSNSRSEMNVSTLELGDSALYLCASSLDVATNEKLFFGSGTQLSVL.

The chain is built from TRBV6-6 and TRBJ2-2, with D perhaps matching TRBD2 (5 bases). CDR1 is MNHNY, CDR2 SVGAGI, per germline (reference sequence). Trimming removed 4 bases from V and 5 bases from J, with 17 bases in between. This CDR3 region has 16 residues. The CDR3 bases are TGTGCCAGCAGTTCCCGTGGGAGCCGGGTAACCGGGGAGCTGTTTTTT. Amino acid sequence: CASSSRGSRVTGELFF.

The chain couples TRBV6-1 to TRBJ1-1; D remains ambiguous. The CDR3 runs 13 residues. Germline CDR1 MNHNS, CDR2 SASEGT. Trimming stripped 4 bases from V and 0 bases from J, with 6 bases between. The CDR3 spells CASSANMNTEAFF. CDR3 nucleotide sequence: TGTGCCAGCAGTGCGAATATGAACACTGAAGCTTTCTTT.

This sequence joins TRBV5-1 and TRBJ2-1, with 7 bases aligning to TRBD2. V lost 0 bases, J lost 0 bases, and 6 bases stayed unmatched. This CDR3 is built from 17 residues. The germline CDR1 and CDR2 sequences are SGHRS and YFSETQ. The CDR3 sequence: CASSLGSSGPSYNEQFF. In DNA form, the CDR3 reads TGCGCCAGCAGCTTGGGATCTAGCGGCCCCTCCTACAATGAGCAGTTCTTC.